These T cell receptor beta chains were read from a single sample in a study of blood T cell repertoires in COVID-19. Repertoires were generated with immunoSEQ multiplex PCR, while TCRdb's copy carries only in-frame clones and drops some. The data hold about 98,000 clones, with around 87% observed a single time. The sample taken for sequencing was peripheral blood. The receptors were sampled from a man aged 50-60 years with active or convalescent COVID-19. The CDR3 runs from the conserved cysteine through the conserved F or W. The order of the fields is CDR3 protein, CDR3 DNA, D gene, V gene, clone size, J gene. D genes are given only for firm matches. A clone size is listed for some rows: how often the clone was seen (once, few, many), or a class if it is expanded.

CDR3: CASIYRTLKETQYF; DNA: TGTGCCAGCATCTATAGGACTCTTAAAGAGACCCAGTACTTC; D: -; V: TRBV5-8; size: -; J: TRBJ2-5
CDR3: CASSPPGWDFTSTDTQYF; DNA: TGTGCCAGCAGTCCCCCCGGGTGGGACTTTACTAGCACAGATACGCAGTATTTT; D: -; V: TRBV6-6; size: -; J: TRBJ2-3
CDR3: CASSQRKAGHYTDTQYF; DNA: TGTGCCAGCAGCCAACGCAAAGCGGGACACTACACAGATACGCAGTATTTT; D: -; V: TRBV3-1/TRBV3-2; size: -; J: TRBJ2-3
CDR3: CASSLAVLNNEQFF; DNA: TGTGCCAGCAGCTTAGCTGTCCTAAACAATGAGCAGTTCTTC; D: -; V: TRBV13; size: -; J: TRBJ2-1
CDR3: CASSRSYTQYF; DNA: TGCGCCAGCAGCCGTTCGTATACGCAGTATTTT; D: -; V: TRBV4-1; size: many; J: TRBJ2-3
CDR3: CASSFRGEQYF; DNA: TGTGCCAGCAGTTTCAGGGGCGAGCAGTACTTC; D: -; V: TRBV12-3/TRBV12-4; size: -; J: TRBJ2-7
CDR3: CATSRGDTGYQETQYF; DNA: TGTGCCACCAGCAGAGGGGACACTGGGTACCAAGAGACCCAGTACTTC; D: -; V: TRBV15; size: -; J: TRBJ2-5
CDR3: CASSTQGASSDTQYF; DNA: TGTGCCAGCAGCACACAGGGGGCCTCCAGCGATACGCAGTATTTT; D: TRBD1; V: TRBV7-2; size: -; J: TRBJ2-3
CDR3: CASSYGTGEYNEQFF; DNA: TGTGCCAGCAGTTATGGGACAGGGGAGTACAATGAGCAGTTCTTC; D: TRBD1; V: TRBV6-5; size: -; J: TRBJ2-1
CDR3: CASSPQEDSPLHF; DNA: TGTGCCAGCTCACCCCAGGAAGATTCACCCCTCCACTTT; D: -; V: TRBV18; size: -; J: TRBJ1-6
CDR3: CASSHVGQPDEQFF; DNA: TGTGCCAGCAGCCACGTGGGCCAGCCCGATGAGCAGTTCTTC; D: -; V: TRBV7-2; size: -; J: TRBJ2-1
CDR3: CASSGGLAGGFVEQFF; DNA: TGTGCCAGCAGCGGCGGACTAGCGGGGGGGTTTGTTGAGCAGTTCTTC; D: TRBD2; V: TRBV9; size: -; J: TRBJ2-1
CDR3: CASSKHGQGNSYEQYF; DNA: TGTGCCAGTAGTAAACACGGACAGGGAAACTCCTACGAGCAGTACTTC; D: TRBD1; V: TRBV19; size: few; J: TRBJ2-7
CDR3: CASSLPPLQETQYF; DNA: TGTGCCAGCAGCTTACCCCCCCTCCAAGAGACCCAGTACTTC; D: -; V: TRBV7-8; size: -; J: TRBJ2-5
CDR3: CSASSYTEAFF; DNA: TGCAGTGCTAGCTCCTACACTGAAGCTTTCTTT; D: -; V: TRBV20-1; size: once; J: TRBJ1-1
CDR3: CASSSWGGPTDTQYF; DNA: TGTGCCAGCAGCTCCTGGGGGGGGCCTACAGATACGCAGTATTTT; D: -; V: TRBV11-2; size: -; J: TRBJ2-3
CDR3: CASSLAGALNTGELFF; DNA: TGTGCCAGCAGCTTAGCAGGGGCTCTGAACACCGGGGAGCTGTTTTTT; D: -; V: TRBV11-2; size: -; J: TRBJ2-2
CDR3: CASGQGHGYTF; DNA: TGTGCCAGCGGACAGGGGCATGGCTACACCTTC; D: TRBD1; V: TRBV3-1/TRBV3-2; size: -; J: TRBJ1-2
CDR3: CASEAGTGYLINYGYTF; DNA: TGTGCCAGCGAAGCCGGGACAGGATATCTAATTAACTATGGCTACACCTTC; D: TRBD1; V: TRBV28; size: -; J: TRBJ1-2
CDR3: CASRTSGGNTQYF; DNA: TGTGCCAGCAGGACTAGCGGGGGAAATACGCAGTATTTT; D: TRBD2; V: TRBV27; size: -; J: TRBJ2-3
CDR3: CASSPQETGYTF; DNA: TGTGCCAGCAGTCCACAGGAAACTGGCTACACCTTC; D: -; V: TRBV28; size: -; J: TRBJ1-2
CDR3: CASSLILGQNTEAFF; DNA: TGCGCCAGCAGCTTGATTTTAGGACAAAACACTGAAGCTTTCTTT; D: -; V: TRBV5-1; size: few; J: TRBJ1-1
CDR3: CASSPRDTDFGNTIYF; DNA: TGTGCCAGCAGCCCCCGGGACACCGACTTCGGAAACACCATATATTTT; D: -; V: TRBV7-9; size: -; J: TRBJ1-3
CDR3: CASSEGVTETQYF; DNA: TGCGCCAGCAGCGAGGGGGTTACAGAGACCCAGTACTTC; D: -; V: TRBV4-1; size: -; J: TRBJ2-5
CDR3: CASSQKGWVAGVETQYF; DNA: TGTGCCAGCAGCCAGAAAGGCTGGGTAGCGGGGGTTGAGACCCAGTACTTC; D: TRBD2; V: TRBV3-1/TRBV3-2; size: -; J: TRBJ2-5
CDR3: CASSESGTDTQYF; DNA: TGTGCCAGCAGTGAATCGGGCACAGATACGCAGTATTTT; D: -; V: TRBV25-1; size: -; J: TRBJ2-3
CDR3: CASSFPGLATDTQYF; DNA: TGTGCCAGCAGCTTCCCGGGACTAGCTACAGATACGCAGTATTTT; D: TRBD2; V: TRBV7-2; size: -; J: TRBJ2-3
CDR3: CASSRLGQGGEKLFF; DNA: TGTGCCAGCTCACGGCTGGGACAGGGAGGGGAAAAACTGTTTTTT; D: TRBD1; V: TRBV18; size: -; J: TRBJ1-4
CDR3: CASRGGGAGEQFF; DNA: TGTGCCAGTAGGGGCGGGGGGGCCGGTGAGCAGTTCTTC; D: TRBD2; V: TRBV19; size: -; J: TRBJ2-1
CDR3: CASSPDRGGSPLHF; DNA: TGTGCCAGCTCGCCCGACAGGGGCGGGTCACCCCTCCACTTT; D: TRBD1; V: TRBV18; size: -; J: TRBJ1-6
CDR3: CASSYSRGDYGYTF; DNA: TGTGCCAGCAGTTACTCCAGGGGGGACTATGGCTACACCTTC; D: TRBD1; V: TRBV6-5; size: -; J: TRBJ1-2
CDR3: CASSYGGDGNQPQHF; DNA: TGTGCCAGCAGTTACGGAGGGGACGGCAATCAGCCCCAGCATTTT; D: -; V: TRBV6-5; size: -; J: TRBJ1-5
CDR3: CASRLTGSYEKLFF; DNA: TGTGCCAGCAGGTTGACCGGGAGTTATGAAAAACTGTTTTTT; D: -; V: TRBV2; size: -; J: TRBJ1-4
CDR3: CASKPGLSSYEQYF; DNA: TGCGCCAGCAAACCGGGACTTTCCTCCTACGAGCAGTACTTC; D: -; V: TRBV10-2; size: -; J: TRBJ2-7
CDR3: CASKTGISVETQYF; DNA: TGTGCCAGCAAGACAGGAATTAGCGTAGAGACCCAGTACTTC; D: -; V: TRBV28; size: -; J: TRBJ2-5
CDR3: CASTGQSNSPLHF; DNA: TGTGCCAGCACGGGACAGAGCAATTCACCCCTCCACTTT; D: TRBD1; V: TRBV2; size: -; J: TRBJ1-6
CDR3: CASSQDSTGWGNTIYF; DNA: TGCGCCAGCAGCCAAGATAGCACTGGGTGGGGAAACACCATATATTTT; D: -; V: TRBV4-3; size: -; J: TRBJ1-3
CDR3: CASSLTGGFGGEQFF; DNA: TGTGCCAGTAGTTTGACAGGGGGCTTTGGGGGTGAGCAGTTCTTC; D: TRBD1; V: TRBV19; size: -; J: TRBJ2-1
CDR3: CASSLGGPGGTQYF; DNA: TGCGCCAGCAGCTTGGGAGGGCCCGGGGGGACCCAGTACTTC; D: -; V: TRBV5-1; size: -; J: TRBJ2-5
CDR3: CASSVARGAYNEQFF; DNA: TGTGCCAGCAGCGTAGCGCGGGGGGCATACAATGAGCAGTTCTTC; D: TRBD2; V: TRBV9; size: -; J: TRBJ2-1
CDR3: CASSEEEVSNQPQHF; DNA: TGTGCCAGCAGTGAAGAGGAGGTTAGCAATCAGCCCCAGCATTTT; D: -; V: TRBV2; size: -; J: TRBJ1-5
CDR3: CASSIDRVGTEAFF; DNA: TGCGCCAGCAGCATAGACAGGGTGGGCACTGAAGCTTTCTTT; D: TRBD1; V: TRBV5-1; size: -; J: TRBJ1-1
CDR3: CASSQERWTGGNQETQYF; DNA: TGCGCCAGCAGCCAAGAGAGATGGACGGGGGGCAACCAAGAGACCCAGTACTTC; D: -; V: TRBV4-3; size: -; J: TRBJ2-5
CDR3: CAWSVLWDRGNMGGGANVLTF; DNA: TGTGCCTGGAGTGTATTATGGGACAGGGGAAATATGGGAGGAGGGGCCAACGTCCTGACTTTC; D: TRBD1; V: TRBV30; size: few; J: TRBJ2-6
CDR3: CASSQGQGGGETQYF; DNA: TGTGCCAGCAGCCAAGGGCAGGGAGGCGGGGAGACCCAGTACTTC; D: -; V: TRBV3-1/TRBV3-2; size: -; J: TRBJ2-5
CDR3: CASSRSVGGDATNEKLFF; DNA: TGTGCCAGCAGCAGGTCCGTTGGGGGGGACGCAACTAATGAAAAACTGTTTTTT; D: -; V: TRBV7-8; size: -; J: TRBJ1-4
CDR3: CASSTRQGSVGDTQYF; DNA: TGTGCCAGCAGTACCCGACAGGGTTCCGTGGGAGATACGCAGTATTTT; D: TRBD1; V: TRBV6-2/TRBV6-3; size: -; J: TRBJ2-3
CDR3: CAISGGGGGSNQPQHF; DNA: TGTGCCATCAGTGGCGGGGGCGGGGGTAGCAATCAGCCCCAGCATTTT; D: -; V: TRBV10-3; size: -; J: TRBJ1-5
CDR3: CAGGTNAEAFF; DNA: TGTGCCGGAGGGACTAATGCTGAAGCTTTCTTT; D: -; V: TRBV28; size: -; J: TRBJ1-1
CDR3: CASSQVRGESYEQYF; DNA: TGTGCCAGCAGCCAAGTCAGGGGAGAATCCTACGAGCAGTACTTC; D: -; V: TRBV3-1/TRBV3-2; size: -; J: TRBJ2-7
CDR3: CASSPSGTSDNEQFF; DNA: TGTGCCAGCTCACCTTCCGGGACTAGCGACAATGAGCAGTTCTTC; D: TRBD2; V: TRBV18; size: -; J: TRBJ2-1
CDR3: CASSYSIGGMNTEAFF; DNA: TGTGCCAGCAGTTACTCGATTGGAGGGATGAACACTGAAGCTTTCTTT; D: -; V: TRBV6-5; size: -; J: TRBJ1-1
CDR3: CASSLEAFRGEKLFF; DNA: TGCGCCAGCAGCTTGGAAGCCTTCCGCGGTGAAAAACTGTTTTTT; D: -; V: TRBV5-1; size: -; J: TRBJ1-4
CDR3: CASSFAGQGSETQYF; DNA: TGTGCCAGCAGCTTTGCTGGACAGGGCTCAGAGACCCAGTACTTC; D: TRBD1; V: TRBV7-2; size: -; J: TRBJ2-5